This T cell receptor beta chain was documented in a study of regulatory T cells in long-lasting Graves disease. As for the study in general: Persistent Graves' disease required over 5 years of antithyroid drugs and positive TSH receptor antibodies.

Library construction for TCR beta used iRepertoire HTBI primers and Arm-PCR of CDR3 regions. In the authors' workflow: Looking across samples, the authors found under 70 TRBV and approximately 14 TRBJ segments. TCRdb passed the multiplex PCR reads through MiXCR, listing each CDR3 protein once. Clone size and V and J calls follow TCRdb, not the original study. Counted here are fewer than 450,000 distinct CDR3 sequences, around 24% occurring once; the ten biggest clones make up roughly 28%. Germline CDR1 reads DFQATT; CDR2 reads SNEGSKA (reference sequence). Unmatched junction bases numbered 6, after V lost 6 bases and J lost 7 bases. This CDR3 has 13 amino acids. Time point described: persistent/refractory GD, antithyroid drugs over 5 years with positive TRAb. PBMC RNA served as the TCR library source.

V and J are TRBV20-1 and TRBJ1-4; 9 nucleotides line up with TRBD1. The sequencing here drew on peripheral blood mononuclear cells (PBMCs), taken when the disease was refractory, from a patient treated with antithyroid drugs. The source is a female donor with Graves disease. Here the CDR3 DNA reads TGCAGTGCGAAACAGGGGGCCGGTGAAAAACTGTTTTTT. This translates into CSAKQGAGEKLFF.